This is a list of T cell receptor beta chains from one sample in a study of cytomegalovirus exposure and HLA in healthy donors. The table came from immunoSEQ multiplex PCR; TCRdb's copy has only in-frame clones and leaves some out. The sample lists about 140,000 clones, roughly 80% seen once, with 3% to 3.5% in the top ten. The sequenced material came from PBMCs. These receptors came from a middle-aged man in good health and CMV-seronegative. Each CDR3 is given with its conserved first and last residue. The order of the fields is V gene, D gene, clone size, J gene, CDR3 DNA, CDR3 protein. The D gene is left open where the match is weak. Clone size, where shown, is once, few, many, or a class for clones that have expanded.

>TRBV9|.|few|TRBJ1-4
TGTGCCAGCAGCGCCTCGAACCAGGGTCATGAAAAACTGTTTTTT
CASSASNQGHEKLFF
>TRBV28|.|.|TRBJ1-2
TGTGCCAGCAGTCTCACTACCCTGGGGAGCTATGGCTACACCTTC
CASSLTTLGSYGYTF
>TRBV9|TRBD1|.|TRBJ1-6
TGTGCCAGCAGCGTACGGACAGGGAATTCACCCCTCCACTTT
CASSVRTGNSPLHF
>TRBV11-2|TRBD2|.|TRBJ2-3
TGTGCCAGCAGCTTCCTTCTAGCGGTCGCGCTCACAGATACGCAGTATTTT
CASSFLLAVALTDTQYF
>TRBV4-1|.|.|TRBJ1-1
TGCGCCAGCAGCCAAGATAGTGGGGTAGGGAGCACTGAAGCTTTCTTT
CASSQDSGVGSTEAFF
>TRBV29-1|.|.|TRBJ1-3
TGCAGCGTTGAAAGTCCAGGGCCGACTTACTCTGGAAACACCATATATTTT
CSVESPGPTYSGNTIYF
>TRBV4-2|TRBD1|.|TRBJ1-2
TGTGCCAGCAGCCAAGATCGTACAGGGGGCAGTAGCTACACCTTC
CASSQDRTGGSSYTF
>TRBV10-3|TRBD1|.|TRBJ1-5
TGTGCCATCAGTCACAGGGGGGATCAGCCCCAGCATTTT
CAISHRGDQPQHF
>TRBV5-5|.|.|TRBJ1-4
TGTGCCAGCAGCCGGGGGGAGGTGGCTAATGAAAAACTGTTTTTT
CASSRGEVANEKLFF
>TRBV5-5|.|.|TRBJ2-7
.
CASSFSLDSAYEQYF
>TRBV7-6|.|.|TRBJ1-1
TGTGCCAGCAGCTTAGGGACAGCGAACACTGAAGCTTTCTTT
CASSLGTANTEAFF
>TRBV19|.|.|TRBJ1-1
TGTGCCAGTAGGTCCGGGGAAATACGGAGCACTGAAGCTTTCTTT
CASRSGEIRSTEAFF
>TRBV2|.|.|TRBJ2-7
TGTGCCAGCAGTGTAGGGGGCTACGAGCAGTACTTC
CASSVGGYEQYF
>TRBV4-1|.|once|TRBJ2-2
TGCGCCAGCAGCCCCATGACAGGAGGTACCGGGGAGCTGTTTTTT
CASSPMTGGTGELFF
>TRBV10-3|TRBD1|few|TRBJ1-5
TGTGCCATCAGTGATTCGACAGGGCGAGGTCGCAATCAGCCCCAGCATTTT
CAISDSTGRGRNQPQHF
>TRBV7-2|.|.|TRBJ1-6
TGTGCCAGCAGTCCGGACAGAGCAGGTGCACCCCTCCACTTT
CASSPDRAGAPLHF
>TRBV5-1|TRBD1|.|TRBJ2-4
TGCGCCAGCAGCACACAGGGGGCGCGGAACATTCAGTACTTC
CASSTQGARNIQYF
>TRBV4-2|TRBD1|.|TRBJ2-2
TGTGCCAGCAGCCAAGAGAGGACAGGGACCGGGGAGCTGTTTTTT
CASSQERTGTGELFF
>TRBV7-3|TRBD2|.|TRBJ2-7
TGTGCCAGCAGCTTAGGGGTAGCGGGGGGCCGGTACGAGCAGTACTTC
CASSLGVAGGRYEQYF
>TRBV5-4|TRBD1|.|TRBJ2-7
TGTGCCAGCAGGGGACAGGGAATGTCCTACGAGCAGTACTTC
CASRGQGMSYEQYF
>TRBV5-1|TRBD2|.|TRBJ2-7
TGCGCCAGCAGCGTAGATGGACTAGCCGCCTACGAGCAGTACTTC
CASSVDGLAAYEQYF